These 13 T cell receptor beta chains came from one sample sequenced in a study of CD8 T cells in ankylosing spondylitis. TCRdb ran MiXCR on the 5' RACE reads and lists one entry per CDR3 protein. The sample has about 250,000 distinct CDR3 sequences, approximately 10% seen once. Sequencing was performed on blood, either unsorted or a sorted T cell fraction (not recorded which). The receptors come from a male donor with ankylosing spondylitis or in good health (not recorded which).

This clonotype was observed a few times. The rearrangement links TRBV30 to TRBJ1-1; possibly TRBD1 for D (5 bases). V dropped 1 base and J dropped 10 bases, with 13 bases sitting between them. The V gene's germline CDR1 is GTSNPN and CDR2 SVGIG (reference sequence). The CDR3 runs to 12 residues. The DNA of the CDR3 is TGTGCCTGGAGTGCCAGGGAGGGTCGAGCTTTCTTT. This gives the protein CAWSAREGRAFF. The entire variable domain, with the rest obtained from reference TRBV30 and TRBJ1-1, is as follows: SQTIHQWPATLVQPVGSPLSLECTVEGTSNPNLYWYRQAAGRGLQLLFYSVGIGQISSEVPQNLSASRPQDRQFILSSKKLLLSDSGFYLCAWSAREGRAFFGQGTRLTVV.

The genes are TRBV10-3 and TRBJ2-2; D gene ambiguous. CDR3 length: 12 residues. Trimming removed 6 bases at V and 8 bases at J, with 10 bases between. CDR1 and CDR2 from the germline V gene are ENHRY and SYGVKD. This chain's CDR3 is CAIRPIRGELFF. The CDR3 nucleotides read TGTGCCATCAGACCTATCCGGGGGGAGCTGTTTTTT.

This clonotype showed up just a few times. The gene calls are TRBV19 and TRBJ2-1, with D perhaps being TRBD1 or TRBD2 (5 bases each). Per the germline V gene, CDR1 is LNHDA and CDR2 is SQIVND (reference sequence). The CDR3 has 14 amino acids. Trimming stripped 6 bases from V and 8 bases from J, with 17 bases between. Here the CDR3 reads CASRDTRLGDEQFF. In DNA, the CDR3 is TGTGCCAGTAGAGACACCCGACTGGGGGATGAGCAGTTCTTC.

Ten or more counts support this clonotype. The J gene is TRBJ2-2, the V gene TRBV5-1; 13 nucleotides match TRBD2. Germline V gives CDR1 SGHRS, CDR2 YFSETQ. J gave up 9 bases and V 3 bases, and 5 bases lay outside the gene matches. The CDR3 spans 15 residues. The CDR3 DNA reads as TGCGCCAGCAGCTCCGGGACTAGCGGGATCCGGGAGCTGTTTTTT. Its translation is CASSSGTSGIRELFF.

This clonotype was counted many times. The chain links TRBV5-1 to TRBJ2-7; D is perhaps TRBD1 (5 bases). The CDR3 covers 12 residues. CDR1 is SGHRS and CDR2 is YFSETQ in the germline V gene. Trimming stripped 3 bases from V and 5 bases from J, with 9 bases between. The CDR3 is CASSWGRDEQYF. In DNA form, the CDR3 reads TGCGCCAGCAGCTGGGGCAGGGACGAGCAGTACTTC.

Ten or more counts support this clonotype. The chain uses TRBV4-2 and TRBJ2-5; 9 bases are shared with TRBD2. Germline trimming cut 5 bases from V and 1 base from J; bases unmatched to any gene: 11. This CDR3 is built from 17 residues. CDR1 LGHNA and CDR2 YNFKEQ come from the germline V gene. The CDR3 DNA is TGTGCCAGCAGCATCGAAGGTCAAGCGGGGGGCCAAGAGACCCAGTACTTC. Translating gives CASSIEGQAGGQETQYF.

This clonotype showed up just a few times. The V gene is TRBV3-1, the J gene TRBJ2-5, with TRBD2 as a possible D gene (7 bases). Germline lookup yields CDR1 LGHDT and CDR2 YNNKEL (reference sequence). The CDR3 sequence is 16 residues long. Trimming shortened V by 3 bases and J by 0 bases, and 14 bases separated the two germline ends. CDR3 region: CASSQWGGPYQETQYF. CDR3 nucleotides: TGTGCCAGCAGCCAGTGGGGGGGGCCGTACCAAGAGACCCAGTACTTC.

This clonotype was observed many times. The CDR3 DNA follows: TGTGCCATCGGTCAGGTTACCTACGAGCAGTACTTC. As protein: CAIGQVTYEQYF. The genes are TRBV10-3 and TRBJ2-7; D is undetermined. The CDR3 is made up of 12 amino acids. Germline lookup yields CDR1 ENHRY and CDR2 SYGVKD. Trimming took 8 bases from V and 2 from J, leaving 10 bases between them.

This chain links TRBV7-6 with TRBJ2-2; 8 bases are shared with TRBD2. The CDR3 covers 14 residues. Germline V CDR1 and CDR2: SGHVS, FNYEAQ. V dropped 9 bases and J dropped 2; count of bases not matched to a gene: 5. The CDR3 region is CASSGGGNTGELFF. DNA for the CDR3: TGTGCCAGTTCCGGGGGGGGCAACACCGGGGAGCTGTTTTTT.

As DNA, the CDR3 is TGTGCCAGCAGCTTATTGGCTCTATGGGGTTCACCCCTCCACTTT. Translating gives CASSLLALWGSPLHF. The chain uses TRBV7-2 and TRBJ1-6; unclear D gene. Germline CDR1 SGHTA, CDR2 FQGNSA. V was cut by 2 bases and J by 9 bases, with 14 bases left in between. CDR3 length equals 15 residues.

Many counts were recorded for this clonotype. This chain uses TRBV29-1 with TRBJ1-3; D is unclear. Trimming took 1 base from V and 2 from J, leaving 6 bases between them. The CDR3 loop spans 13 amino acids. Germline V CDR1 and CDR2: SQVTM, ANQGSEA. CDR3 region: CSVEVGTGNTIYF. In DNA, the CDR3 is TGCAGCGTTGAAGTAGGAACTGGAAACACCATATATTTT. The complete variable domain, with remaining parts taken from reference TRBV29-1 and TRBJ1-3, reads SAVISQKPSRDICQRGTSLTIQCQVDSQVTMMFWYRQQPGQSLTLIATANQGSEATYESGFVIDKFPISRPNLTFSTLTVSNMSPEDSSIYLCSVEVGTGNTIYFGEGSWLTVV.

In its sample, this clonotype was seen many times. CDR3 residues: CASSRGTPGDEQYF. CDR3 in DNA: TGTGCCAGCAGCCGGGGGACCCCCGGGGACGAGCAGTACTTC. This chain connects TRBV14 to TRBJ2-7; D could derive from TRBD1 or TRBD2 (5 bases each). V was shortened by 4 bases and J by 5 bases, with 15 bases between the two germline ends. Germline V gene lookup returns CDR1 SGHDN and CDR2 FVKESK. The CDR3 length is 14 residues.

This clonotype was seen only a few times. V usage is TRBV7-9 and J usage is TRBJ1-2, with TRBD1 matching over 7 bases. With 2 bases clipped from V and 4 bases from J, the junction kept 10 bases outside the gene matches. The CDR3 is 16 amino acids. Germline CDR1 reads SEHNR; CDR2 reads FQNEAQ (reference sequence). The CDR3 is CASSLSGTETSYGYTF. CDR3 nucleotides: TGTGCCAGCAGCTTATCCGGGACAGAAACCTCCTATGGCTACACCTTC.